These 10 T cell receptor beta chains were sequenced from one sample in a study of blood T cell repertoires in COVID-19. The protocol was immunoSEQ multiplex PCR, while the TCRdb copy is restricted to in-frame clones and leaves out a portion. Of about 200,000 clones listed, around nine tenths were seen once; the top ten hold roughly 6.4%. The source material was peripheral blood. The receptors come from a man in his 60s who had recovered from COVID-19.

This chain's CDR3 is CASSRDNTQYF. The CDR3 bases are TGTGCCAGCAGCCGAGACAATACGCAGTATTTT. The chain recombines TRBV7-2 with TRBJ2-3; D is unresolved. CDR1 and CDR2 from the germline V gene are SGHTA and FQGNSA. Trimming cost V 5 bases and J 7 bases, with 7 bases left between them. The CDR3 is 11 amino acids.

J is TRBJ2-7 and V is TRBV6-2 or TRBV6-3; 8 bases are a match to TRBD2. This CDR3 spans 14 amino acids. The germline gives CDR1 MNHEY, CDR2 SVGEGT. V shed 5 bases, J shed 6 bases, and the junction held 9 bases outside the gene matches. This CDR3 is CASSDGGAVSEQYF. Written as DNA, the CDR3 is TGTGCCAGCAGTGACGGGGGGGCTGTTAGCGAGCAGTACTTC.

The V gene is TRBV19, the J gene TRBJ2-7, with TRBD2 matching 8 bases. Germline CDR1 LNHDA, CDR2 SQIVND (reference sequence). The J segment lost 8 bases and the V segment lost 2 bases, leaving 11 bases of the junction unmatched. The CDR3 length is 15 residues. The CDR3 region has the DNA TGTGCCAGTAGTATACGAGAAGCGGGAGAAAGGAAGCAGTACTTC. Protein product: CASSIREAGERKQYF. Variable domain in full (rest from reference TRBV19 and TRBJ2-7): DGGITQSPKYLFRKEGQNVTLSCEQNLNHDAMYWYRQDPGQGLRLIYYSQIVNDFQKGDIAEGYSVSREKKESFPLTVTSAQKNPTAFYLCASSIREAGERKQYFGPGTRLTVT.

This clone has just a few counts. V gene TRBV5-1 combines with J gene TRBJ2-7; D is unclear. This CDR3 spans 15 amino acids. Between the trimmed V and J ends, which lost 2 bases and 0 bases, there was a span of 12 bases. Per germline, CDR1 SGHRS and CDR2 YFSETQ. The CDR3 protein is CASSFGEAISYEQYF. The CDR3 DNA is TGCGCCAGCAGCTTCGGTGAGGCAATCTCCTACGAGCAGTACTTC.

The count of this clone is one. This chain uses TRBV19 with TRBJ1-5, with 8 bases aligning to TRBD1. J lost 0 bases, V lost 4 bases, and 11 bases had no gene match. There are 18 residues in the CDR3. Germline CDR1 is LNHDA and CDR2 is SQIVND (reference sequence). For the CDR3, the DNA is TGTGCCAGTAGTACATCACCTCGACAGGGGTTTAGCAATCAGCCCCAGCATTTT. Translating it yields CASSTSPRQGFSNQPQHF. Full variable domain (rest looked up from reference TRBV19 and TRBJ1-5): DGGITQSPKYLFRKEGQNVTLSCEQNLNHDAMYWYRQDPGQGLRLIYYSQIVNDFQKGDIAEGYSVSREKKESFPLTVTSAQKNPTAFYLCASSTSPRQGFSNQPQHFGDGTRLSIL.

J is TRBJ2-1 and V is TRBV6-5, with 7 bases fitting TRBD1. The CDR3 consists of 14 residues. The V and J ends lost 6 bases and 2 bases, in that order; junction bases with no gene match: 4. Per germline, CDR1 MNHEY and CDR2 SVGAGI. CDR3 sequence reads: CASRGQSPYNEQFF. DNA of the CDR3: TGTGCCAGCAGGGGACAGAGCCCCTACAATGAGCAGTTCTTC.

The chain recombines TRBV7-2 with TRBJ1-5; a weak D match, TRBD1 (5 bases). Trimming took 5 bases from V and 5 from J, leaving 10 bases between them. This CDR3 is built from 13 residues. Looked up from germline, CDR1 is SGHTA and CDR2 is FQGNSA. CDR3 DNA sequence: TGTGCCAGCAGCAGACAGAGAGATCAGCCCCAGCATTTT. The encoded protein is CASSRQRDQPQHF.

The gene calls are TRBV18 and TRBJ2-7; no clear D. Germline values: CDR1 KGHSH, CDR2 LQKENI. The CDR3 has 14 residues. V was pared by 9 bases and J by 1 base, with 16 bases between. The CDR3 loop reads CASRYTGRSYEQYF. The CDR3 DNA is TGTGCCAGTCGCTACACGGGTCGGTCCTACGAGCAGTACTTC. The whole variable domain, filled in from reference TRBV18 and TRBJ2-7, reads NAGVMQNPRHLVRRRGQEARLRCSPMKGHSHVYWYRQLPEEGLKFMVYLQKENIIDESGMPKERFSAEFPKEGPSILRIQQVVRGDSAAYFCASRYTGRSYEQYFGPGTRLTVT.

This chain uses TRBV10-1 with TRBJ2-1; 8 bases are shared with TRBD1. This CDR3 has 13 amino acids. The germline V gene has CDR1 WNHNN and CDR2 SYGVQD (reference sequence). J was trimmed by 8 bases and V by 5 bases; bases with no gene match: 5. CDR3 DNA sequence: TGCGCCAGCAGTATTACAGGGGGGTATGAGCAGTTCTTC. Translation: CASSITGGYEQFF.

This clone was seen a single time. The gene calls are TRBV5-6 and TRBJ2-3; 12 bases are a match to TRBD2. CDR1 and CDR2 (germline): SGHDT, YYEEEE. With V trimmed by 4 bases and J by 5 bases, 8 bases remained unmatched. CDR3 length: 16 amino acids. The CDR3 protein is CASSPAPSGRVDTQYF. CDR3 nucleotides: TGTGCCAGCAGCCCGGCCCCTAGCGGGAGGGTAGATACGCAGTATTTT.